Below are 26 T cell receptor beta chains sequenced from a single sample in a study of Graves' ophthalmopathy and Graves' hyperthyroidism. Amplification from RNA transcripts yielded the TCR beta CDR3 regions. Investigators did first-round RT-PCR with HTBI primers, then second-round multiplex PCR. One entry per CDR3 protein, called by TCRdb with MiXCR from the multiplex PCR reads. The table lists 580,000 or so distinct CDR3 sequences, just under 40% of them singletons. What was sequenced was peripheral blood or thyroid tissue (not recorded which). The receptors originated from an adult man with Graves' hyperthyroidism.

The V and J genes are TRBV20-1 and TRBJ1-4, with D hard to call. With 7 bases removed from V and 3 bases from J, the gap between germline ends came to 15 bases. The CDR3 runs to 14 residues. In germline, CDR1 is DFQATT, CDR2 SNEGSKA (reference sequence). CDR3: CSGTSGRANEKLFF. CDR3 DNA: TGCAGTGGGACTAGCGGGAGGGCTAATGAAAAACTGTTTTTT.

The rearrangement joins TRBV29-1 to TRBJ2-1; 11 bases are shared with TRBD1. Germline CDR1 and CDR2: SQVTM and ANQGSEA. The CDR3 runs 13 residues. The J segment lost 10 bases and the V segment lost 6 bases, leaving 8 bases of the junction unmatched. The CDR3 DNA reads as TGCAGCGTGGATGGACAGGGGGCAGAAGAGCAGTTCTTC. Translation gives CSVDGQGAEEQFF.

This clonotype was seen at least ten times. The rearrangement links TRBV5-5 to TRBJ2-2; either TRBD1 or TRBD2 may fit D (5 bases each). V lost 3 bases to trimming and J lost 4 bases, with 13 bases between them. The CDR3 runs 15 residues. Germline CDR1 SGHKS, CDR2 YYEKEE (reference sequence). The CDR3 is CASSWGRWITGELFF. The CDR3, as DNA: TGTGCCAGCAGCTGGGGACGGTGGATCACCGGGGAGCTGTTTTTT.

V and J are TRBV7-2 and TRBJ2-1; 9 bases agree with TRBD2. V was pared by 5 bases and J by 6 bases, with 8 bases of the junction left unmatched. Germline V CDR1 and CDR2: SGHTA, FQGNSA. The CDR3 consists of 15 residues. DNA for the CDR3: TGTGCCAGCAGCACCGGGACTAGCTATCTCAATGAGCAGTTCTTC. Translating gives CASSTGTSYLNEQFF.

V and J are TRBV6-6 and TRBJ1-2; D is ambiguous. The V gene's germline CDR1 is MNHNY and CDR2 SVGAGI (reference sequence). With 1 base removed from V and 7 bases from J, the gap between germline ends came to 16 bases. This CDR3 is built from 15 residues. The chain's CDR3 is CASSYFTPEIGGYTF. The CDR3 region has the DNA TGTGCCAGCAGTTACTTCACGCCGGAAATCGGTGGCTACACCTTC.

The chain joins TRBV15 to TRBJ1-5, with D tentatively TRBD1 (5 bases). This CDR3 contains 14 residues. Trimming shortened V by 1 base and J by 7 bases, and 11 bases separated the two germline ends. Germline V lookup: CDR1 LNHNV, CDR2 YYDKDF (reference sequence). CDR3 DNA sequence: TGTGCCACCAGCAGAGCAGGGACCGGACAGCCCCAGCATTTT. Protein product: CATSRAGTGQPQHF.

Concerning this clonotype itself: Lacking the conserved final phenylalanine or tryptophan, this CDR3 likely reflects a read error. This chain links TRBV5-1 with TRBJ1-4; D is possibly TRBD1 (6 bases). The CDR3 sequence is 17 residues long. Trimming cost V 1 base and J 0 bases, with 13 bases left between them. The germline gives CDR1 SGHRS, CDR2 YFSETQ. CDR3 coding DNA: TGCGCCAGCAGCTTGACCGGACAGATATCAACTAATGAAAAACTGTTTCTT. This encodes CASSLTGQISTNEKLFL.

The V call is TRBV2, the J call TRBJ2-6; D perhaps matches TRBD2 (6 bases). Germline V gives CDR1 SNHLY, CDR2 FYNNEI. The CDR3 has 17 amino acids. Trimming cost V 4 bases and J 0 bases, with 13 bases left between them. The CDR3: CASSGGLTDSGANVLTF. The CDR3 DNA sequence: TGTGCCAGCAGTGGGGGACTTACGGACTCTGGGGCCAACGTCCTGACTTTC.

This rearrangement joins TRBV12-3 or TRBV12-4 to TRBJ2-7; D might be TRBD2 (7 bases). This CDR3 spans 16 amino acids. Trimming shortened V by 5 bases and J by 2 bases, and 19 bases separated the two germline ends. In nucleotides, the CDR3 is TGTGCCAGCAGTCCCTTTGGGGGGGCGGGGGCCTACGAGCAGTACTTC. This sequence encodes CASSPFGGAGAYEQYF.

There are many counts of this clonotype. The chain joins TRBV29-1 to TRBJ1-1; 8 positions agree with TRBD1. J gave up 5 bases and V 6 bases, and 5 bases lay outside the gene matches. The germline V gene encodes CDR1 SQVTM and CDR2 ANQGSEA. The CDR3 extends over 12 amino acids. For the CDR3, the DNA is TGCAGCGTCAGGACAGGGTCTACTGAAGCTTTCTTT. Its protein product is CSVRTGSTEAFF.

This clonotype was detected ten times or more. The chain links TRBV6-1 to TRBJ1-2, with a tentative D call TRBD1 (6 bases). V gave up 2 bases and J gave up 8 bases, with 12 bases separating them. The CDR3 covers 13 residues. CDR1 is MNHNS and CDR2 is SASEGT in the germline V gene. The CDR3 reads CASSEFGGGGYTF. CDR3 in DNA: TGTGCCAGCAGTGAATTCGGGGGCGGGGGCTACACCTTC.

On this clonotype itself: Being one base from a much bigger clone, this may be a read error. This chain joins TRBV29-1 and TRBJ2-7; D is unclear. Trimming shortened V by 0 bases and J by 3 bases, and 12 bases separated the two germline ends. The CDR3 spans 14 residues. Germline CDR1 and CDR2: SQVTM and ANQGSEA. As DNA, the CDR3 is TGCAGCGTTGAAGATCAGGTGGCACTCTACGAGCAGTACTTC. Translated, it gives CSVEDQVALYEQYF.

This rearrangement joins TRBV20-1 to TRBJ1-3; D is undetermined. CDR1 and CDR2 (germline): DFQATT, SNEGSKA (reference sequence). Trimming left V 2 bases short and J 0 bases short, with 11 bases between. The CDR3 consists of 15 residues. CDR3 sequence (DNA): TGCAGTGCTAGATATTTCGGCTCCTCTGGAAACACCATATATTTT. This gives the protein CSARYFGSSGNTIYF.

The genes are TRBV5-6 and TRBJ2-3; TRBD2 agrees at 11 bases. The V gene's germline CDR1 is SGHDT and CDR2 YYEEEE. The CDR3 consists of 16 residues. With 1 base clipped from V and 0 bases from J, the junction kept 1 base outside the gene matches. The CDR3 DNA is TGTGCCAGCAGCTTGACTAGCGGGAGTAGCACAGATACGCAGTATTTT. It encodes CASSLTSGSSTDTQYF.

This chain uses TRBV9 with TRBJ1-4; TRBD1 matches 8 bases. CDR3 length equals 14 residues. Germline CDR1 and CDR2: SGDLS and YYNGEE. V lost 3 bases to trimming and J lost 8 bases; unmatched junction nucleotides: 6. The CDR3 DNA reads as TGTGCCAGCAGCGCCGGGACAGGTTACGAAAAACTGTTTTTT. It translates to CASSAGTGYEKLFF.

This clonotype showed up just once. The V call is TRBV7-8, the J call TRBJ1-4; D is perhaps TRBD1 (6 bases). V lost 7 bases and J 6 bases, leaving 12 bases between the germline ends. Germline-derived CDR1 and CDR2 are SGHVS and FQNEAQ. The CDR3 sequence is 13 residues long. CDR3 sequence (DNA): TGTGCCAGCACTAACAGGGCGGATGAAAAACTGTTTTTT. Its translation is CASTNRADEKLFF. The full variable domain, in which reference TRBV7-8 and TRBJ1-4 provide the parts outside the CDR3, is GAGVSQSPRYKVAKRGQDVALRCDPISGHVSLFWYQQALGQGPEFLTYFQNEAQLDKSGLPSDRFFAERPEGSVSTLKIQRTQQEDSAVYLCASTNRADEKLFFGSGTQLSVL.

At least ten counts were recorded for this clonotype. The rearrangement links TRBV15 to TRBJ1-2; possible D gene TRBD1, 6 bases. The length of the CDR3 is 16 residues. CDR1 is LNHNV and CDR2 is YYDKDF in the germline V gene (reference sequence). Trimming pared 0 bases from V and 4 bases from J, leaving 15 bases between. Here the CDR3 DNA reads TGTGCCACCAGCAGAGATAAGGTTGCAGGGGTCTATGGCTACACCTTC. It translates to CATSRDKVAGVYGYTF. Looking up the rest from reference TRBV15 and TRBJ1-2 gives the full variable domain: DAMVIQNPRYQVTQFGKPVTLSCSQTLNHNVMYWYQQKSSQAPKLLFHYYDKDFNNEADTPDNFQSRRPNTSFCFLDIRSPGLGDTAMYLCATSRDKVAGVYGYTFGSGTRLTVV.

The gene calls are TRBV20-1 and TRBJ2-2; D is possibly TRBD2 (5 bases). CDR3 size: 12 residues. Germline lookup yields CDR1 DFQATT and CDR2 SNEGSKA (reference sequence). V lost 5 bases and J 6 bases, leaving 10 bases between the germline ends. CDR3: CSAAGEPGELFF. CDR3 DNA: TGCAGTGCTGCCGGGGAGCCCGGGGAGCTGTTTTTT.

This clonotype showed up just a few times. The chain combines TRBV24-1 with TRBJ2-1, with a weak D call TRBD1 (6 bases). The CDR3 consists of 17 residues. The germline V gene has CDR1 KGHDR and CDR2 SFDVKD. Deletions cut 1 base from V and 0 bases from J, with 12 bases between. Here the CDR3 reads CATSDFPGTNSYNEQFF. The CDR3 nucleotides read TGTGCCACCAGTGATTTTCCCGGGACAAACTCCTACAATGAGCAGTTCTTC.

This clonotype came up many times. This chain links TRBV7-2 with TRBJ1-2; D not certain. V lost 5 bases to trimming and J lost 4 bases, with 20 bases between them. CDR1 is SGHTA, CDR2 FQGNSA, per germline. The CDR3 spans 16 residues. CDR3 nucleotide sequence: TGTGCCAGCAGCCCAATAGGGTCGTGGGGAAGCTATGGCTACACCTTC. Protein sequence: CASSPIGSWGSYGYTF.

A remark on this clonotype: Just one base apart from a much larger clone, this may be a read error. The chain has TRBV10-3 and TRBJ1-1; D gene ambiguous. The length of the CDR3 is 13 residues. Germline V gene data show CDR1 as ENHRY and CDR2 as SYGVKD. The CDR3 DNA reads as TGTGCCATCAGCAAGACCGGGAACACTGTAGCTTTCTTT. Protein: CAISKTGNTVAFF.

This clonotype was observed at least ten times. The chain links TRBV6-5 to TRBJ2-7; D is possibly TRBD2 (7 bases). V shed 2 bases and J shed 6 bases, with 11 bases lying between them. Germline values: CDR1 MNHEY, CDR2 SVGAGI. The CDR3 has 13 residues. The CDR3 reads CASSYGGGGEQYF. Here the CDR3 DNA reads TGTGCCAGCAGTTACGGAGGGGGGGGCGAGCAGTACTTC.

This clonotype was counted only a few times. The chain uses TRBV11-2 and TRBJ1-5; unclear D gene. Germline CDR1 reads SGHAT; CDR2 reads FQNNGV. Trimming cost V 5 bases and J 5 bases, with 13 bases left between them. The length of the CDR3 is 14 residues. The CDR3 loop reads CASSEAGSYQPQHF. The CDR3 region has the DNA TGTGCCAGCAGCGAAGCGGGGAGCTATCAGCCCCAGCATTTT.

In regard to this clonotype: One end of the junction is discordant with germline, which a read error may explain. CDR3 nucleotide sequence: TGTGCCAGCAGCGTAGCCCCTAGCGGGAGGCCTTACACCGGGGAGCTGTTTTTT. Translating it yields CASSVAPSGRPYTGELFF. The rearrangement links TRBV7-2 to TRBJ2-2; 11 bases agree with TRBD2. The CDR3 spans 18 residues. The germline CDR1 and CDR2 sequences are SGHTA and FQGNSA. Full variable domain (rest looked up from reference TRBV7-2 and TRBJ2-2): GAGVSQSPSNKVTEKGKDVELRCDPISGHTALYWYRQSLGQGLEFLIYFQGNSAPDKSGLPSDRFSAERTGGSVSTLTIQRTQQEDSAVYLCASSVAPSGRPYTGELFFGEGSRLTVL.

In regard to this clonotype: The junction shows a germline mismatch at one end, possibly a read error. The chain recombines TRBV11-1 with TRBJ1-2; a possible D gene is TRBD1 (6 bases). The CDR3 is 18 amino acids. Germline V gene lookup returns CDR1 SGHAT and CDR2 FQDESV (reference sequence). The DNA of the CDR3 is TGTGCCAGCAGCATACCGGGACTAGCGGGGGGGCAACTATATGGCTACATCTTC. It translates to CASSIPGLAGGQLYGYIF.

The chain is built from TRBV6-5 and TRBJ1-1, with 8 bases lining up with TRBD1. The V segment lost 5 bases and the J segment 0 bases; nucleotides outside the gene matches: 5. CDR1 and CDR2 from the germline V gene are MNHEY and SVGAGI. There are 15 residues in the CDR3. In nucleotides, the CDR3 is TGTGCCAGCAGTCCCTCGGACAGGGTGAACACTGAAGCTTTCTTT. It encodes CASSPSDRVNTEAFF.